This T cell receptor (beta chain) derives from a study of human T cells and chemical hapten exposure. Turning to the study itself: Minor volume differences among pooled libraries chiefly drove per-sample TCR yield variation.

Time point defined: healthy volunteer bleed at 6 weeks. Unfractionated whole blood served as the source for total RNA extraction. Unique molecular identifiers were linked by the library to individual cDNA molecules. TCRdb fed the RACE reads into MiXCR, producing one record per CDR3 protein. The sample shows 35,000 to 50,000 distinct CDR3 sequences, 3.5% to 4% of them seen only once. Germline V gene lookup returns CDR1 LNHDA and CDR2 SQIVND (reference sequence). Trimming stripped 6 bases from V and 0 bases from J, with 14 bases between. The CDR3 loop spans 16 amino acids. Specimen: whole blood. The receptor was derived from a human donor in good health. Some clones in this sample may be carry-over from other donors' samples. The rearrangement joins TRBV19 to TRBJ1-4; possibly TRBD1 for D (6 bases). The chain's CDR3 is CASSAHGGPTNEKLFF. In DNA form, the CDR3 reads TGTGCCAGTAGCGCCCACGGGGGGCCAACTAATGAAAAACTGTTTTTT. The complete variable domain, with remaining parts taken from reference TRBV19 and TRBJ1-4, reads DGGITQSPKYLFRKEGQNVTLSCEQNLNHDAMYWYRQDPGQGLRLIYYSQIVNDFQKGDIAEGYSVSREKKESFPLTVTSAQKNPTAFYLCASSAHGGPTNEKLFFGSGTQLSVL.